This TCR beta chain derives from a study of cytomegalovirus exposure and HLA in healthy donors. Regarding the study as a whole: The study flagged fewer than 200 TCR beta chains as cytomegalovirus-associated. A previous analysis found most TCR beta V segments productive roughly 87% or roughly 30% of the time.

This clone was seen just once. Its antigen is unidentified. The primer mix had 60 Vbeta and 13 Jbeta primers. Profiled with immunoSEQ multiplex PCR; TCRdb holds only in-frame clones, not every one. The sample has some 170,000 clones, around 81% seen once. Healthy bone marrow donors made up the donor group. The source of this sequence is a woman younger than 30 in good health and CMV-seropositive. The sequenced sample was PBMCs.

CDR3 in DNA: TGTGCCACCAGCGGGGACAGCCAAGAGACCCAGTACTTC. Residues: CATSGDSQETQYF. The chain joins TRBV15 to TRBJ2-5; 7 bases align to TRBD1. This CDR3 is 13 amino acids long. Germline assignment: CDR1 LNHNV and CDR2 YYDKDF (reference sequence). J lost 1 base, V lost 5 bases, and 1 base had no gene match.